Described below is a single T cell receptor (beta chain) sequence and its context. Measured with immunoSEQ multiplex PCR; TCRdb has only the in-frame clones, and not every one. The sample yields 66,000 or so clones, 85% seen once. This sample is part of a study of OX40 agonist ivuxolimab in advanced cancers. Turning to the study itself: Those treated in dose escalation had hepatocellular carcinoma, melanoma, renal cell cancer or head and neck cancer. Earlier anti-PD-1, anti-PD-L1 or anti-CTLA-4 therapy was permitted; around 40% had received some. Cohort: about 82% men, mean age about 60, aged about 20 to 90.

Germline CDR1 and CDR2: MDHEN and SYDVKM. V was clipped by 2 bases and J by 7 bases, with 6 bases between them. The CDR3 covers 11 residues. The chain employs TRBV28 and TRBJ2-7; no firm D call. The sequencing here drew on CD4+ or CD8+ T cells sorted from blood, taken in a trial of the OX40 agonist ivuxolimab. This receptor was identified in an adult with an advanced solid tumor such as melanoma, head and neck, liver or kidney cancer. CDR3 sequence (DNA): TGTGCCAGCAGTTTAAGAGAGGAGCAGTACTTC. This codes for CASSLREEQYF. The whole variable domain, filled in from reference TRBV28 and TRBJ2-7, reads DVKVTQSSRYLVKRTGEKVFLECVQDMDHENMFWYRQDPGLGLRLIYFSYDVKMKEKGDIPEGYSVSREKKERFSLILESASTNQTSMYLCASSLREEQYFGPGTRLTVT.